This TCR beta chain was retrieved from a study of blood T cell repertoires in COVID-19. The data were produced by immunoSEQ multiplex PCR, yet TCRdb's version contains in-frame clones alone and is incomplete. The table includes 85,000 to 120,000 clones, around four fifths detected once. The source material was peripheral blood. The sequence was obtained from a man aged 60 to 69 with active or convalescent COVID-19.

CDR3 loop: CASSLGTGGYNEQFF. CDR3 DNA: TGTGCCAGCAGCTTGGGGACAGGGGGGTACAATGAGCAGTTCTTC. The V gene is TRBV5-4, the J gene TRBJ2-1; the match to TRBD1 covers 10 bases. CDR3 length: 15 residues. V shed 0 bases and J 4 bases; nucleotides not matched to a gene: 1. Germline values: CDR1 SGHNT, CDR2 YYREEE (reference sequence).